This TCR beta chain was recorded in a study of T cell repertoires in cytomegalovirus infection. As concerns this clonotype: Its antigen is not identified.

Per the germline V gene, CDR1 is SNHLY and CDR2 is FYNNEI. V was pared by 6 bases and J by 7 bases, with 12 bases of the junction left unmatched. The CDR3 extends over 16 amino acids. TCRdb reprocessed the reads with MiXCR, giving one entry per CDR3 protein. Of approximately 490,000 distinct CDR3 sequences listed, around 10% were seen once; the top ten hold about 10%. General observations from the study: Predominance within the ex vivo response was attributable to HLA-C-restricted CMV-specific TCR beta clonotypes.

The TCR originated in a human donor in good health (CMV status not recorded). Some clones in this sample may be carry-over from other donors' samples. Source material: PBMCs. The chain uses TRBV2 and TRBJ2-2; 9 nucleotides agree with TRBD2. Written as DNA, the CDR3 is TGTGCCAGCAGCTTTAGCGGGAGTGGGTTCGGCGGGGAGCTGTTTTTT. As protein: CASSFSGSGFGGELFF.